Below, 22 T cell receptor beta chains from the same sample are listed, as sequenced in a study of blood T cell repertoires in COVID-19. The method was immunoSEQ multiplex PCR; TCRdb's version includes in-frame clones alone and lacks a portion of them. The table records almost 400,000 clones, roughly 90% of them present only once. The sequenced sample was PBMCs or T cells enriched from blood (not recorded which). The receptors derive from a woman aged 25 to 39 with acute COVID-19.

The chain recombines TRBV4-1 with TRBJ2-7, with D possibly TRBD1 on 5 matching bases. The length of the CDR3 is 16 residues. Trimming shortened V by 4 bases and J by 5 bases, and 21 bases separated the two germline ends. The germline CDR1 and CDR2 sequences are MGHRA and YSYEKL. CDR3 nucleotide sequence: TGCGCCAGCAGCCCACGCCCGTCAGGGAAAGAAAACGAGCAGTACTTC. The encoded protein is CASSPRPSGKENEQYF.

Notes on this clone: Additional DNA sequences in this sample encode the identical CDR3. V and J are TRBV29-1 and TRBJ1-2; possibly TRBD1 for D (5 bases). Germline V lookup: CDR1 SQVTM, CDR2 ANQGSEA. The germline V and J ends were trimmed by 5 bases and 7 bases, with 11 bases remaining between them. The CDR3 consists of 11 residues. This CDR3 reads CSVLTGAGYTF. CDR3 coding DNA: TGCAGCGTTCTTACAGGAGCTGGCTACACCTTC.

The gene calls are TRBV3-1 (or the pseudogene TRBV3-2) and TRBJ2-3, with 8 bases aligning to TRBD2. The germline V gene encodes CDR1 LGHDT and CDR2 YNNKEL (reference sequence). The CDR3 has 19 residues. V dropped 0 bases and J dropped 0; count of bases not matched to a gene: 11. CDR3 nucleotides: TGTGCCAGCAGCCAAGAGGTACGGACTAGCACAACTAGCACAGATACGCAGTATTTT. The encoded protein is CASSQEVRTSTTSTDTQYF.

The rearrangement joins TRBV19 to TRBJ1-1; tentatively, D is TRBD1 (5 bases). The germline V gene encodes CDR1 LNHDA and CDR2 SQIVND (reference sequence). V was trimmed by 6 bases and J by 2 bases, leaving 13 bases between them. This CDR3 region has 14 residues. CDR3 residues: CASSPYQGNTEAFF. Here the CDR3 DNA reads TGTGCCAGTAGCCCCTACCAGGGAAACACTGAAGCTTTCTTT.

V and J are TRBV5-8 and TRBJ2-3; 14 bases align to TRBD2. V shed 6 bases and J 2 bases; nucleotides not matched to a gene: 17. CDR3 length: 20 amino acids. CDR1 SGHTS and CDR2 YDEGEE come from the germline V gene. The CDR3 sequence: CASTDPGTSGGWGITDTQYF. The CDR3, as DNA: TGTGCCAGCACCGACCCGGGGACTAGCGGGGGCTGGGGGATCACAGATACGCAGTATTTT.

The chain employs TRBV5-1 and TRBJ1-4; a possible D gene is TRBD1 (5 bases). V dropped 2 bases and J dropped 0 bases, with 8 bases sitting between them. Germline assignment: CDR1 SGHRS and CDR2 YFSETQ. The CDR3 has 15 amino acids. In DNA, the CDR3 is TGCGCCAGCAGCTTTTCGGGGGCAACTAATGAAAAACTGTTTTTT. It specifies CASSFSGATNEKLFF.

The genes are TRBV5-8 and TRBJ2-2; TRBD1 agrees at 7 bases. This CDR3 is built from 14 residues. Germline trimming cut 7 bases from V and 7 bases from J; bases unmatched to any gene: 10. The germline V gene has CDR1 SGHTS and CDR2 YDEGEE. The CDR3 loop reads CASGYRGEDGELFF. In nucleotides, the CDR3 is TGTGCCAGCGGATACAGGGGAGAGGACGGGGAGCTGTTTTTT. Complete variable domain (other parts from reference TRBV5-8 and TRBJ2-2): EAGVTQSPTHLIKTRGQQATLRCSPISGHTSVYWYQQALGLGLQFLLWYDEGEERNRGNFPPRFSGRQFPNYSSELNVNALELEDSALYLCASGYRGEDGELFFGEGSRLTVL.

This rearrangement joins TRBV5-6 to TRBJ2-1; maybe TRBD1 (5 bases). The CDR3 has 15 residues. Deletions cut 0 bases from V and 4 bases from J, with 11 bases between. The germline V gene has CDR1 SGHDT and CDR2 YYEEEE. As DNA, the CDR3 is TGTGCCAGCAGCTTGGAGGGGCTGGGGTACAATGAGCAGTTCTTC. Protein product: CASSLEGLGYNEQFF.

This clone was counted a few times. V gene TRBV18 combines with J gene TRBJ2-7; TRBD1 aligns across 8 bases. Germline values: CDR1 KGHSH, CDR2 LQKENI. Trimming cost V 2 bases and J 4 bases; bases outside gene matches: 10. The CDR3 runs to 16 residues. The chain's CDR3 is CASSPDRGRGRYEQYF. The CDR3 nucleotides read TGTGCCAGCTCACCAGACAGGGGCAGGGGGCGGTACGAGCAGTACTTC.

V gene TRBV5-5 combines with J gene TRBJ2-7; D is uncertain. The CDR3 sequence is 14 residues long. Germline-derived CDR1 and CDR2 are SGHKS and YYEKEE (reference sequence). Trimming cost V 0 bases and J 3 bases, with 10 bases left between them. The CDR3 is CASSLVEHYYEQYF. CDR3 in DNA: TGTGCCAGCAGCTTGGTGGAGCACTACTACGAGCAGTACTTC.

This sequence joins TRBV2 and TRBJ1-5; TRBD1 agrees at 7 bases. Trimming took 6 bases from V and 8 from J; bases not matched to a gene: 7. CDR1 is SNHLY, CDR2 FYNNEI, per germline. The CDR3 loop spans 13 amino acids. The CDR3 is CASRLTGSEPQHF. The CDR3 DNA reads TGTGCCAGCAGATTGACAGGGAGTGAGCCCCAGCATTTT.

The rearrangement uses TRBV4-3 and TRBJ1-1; no reliable D call. Germline V CDR1 and CDR2: LGHNA, YSLEER. CDR3 length: 14 residues. Between the trimmed V and J ends, which lost 0 bases and 10 bases, there was a span of 15 bases. CDR3 in amino acids: CASSQDYQSGGAFF. The CDR3 DNA reads TGCGCCAGCAGCCAAGACTACCAGAGTGGAGGAGCTTTCTTT.

V usage is TRBV4-1 and J usage is TRBJ2-7; TRBD1 agrees at 7 bases. From germline, CDR1 is MGHRA and CDR2 YSYEKL. After removal of 5 bases from V and 2 bases from J, the junction contained 3 bases not matched to a gene. The CDR3 runs 13 residues. The CDR3 DNA follows: TGCGCCAGCAGCGTCCAGGGGGCCTACGAGCAGTACTTC. Amino acids: CASSVQGAYEQYF.

The chain carries TRBV21-1 and TRBJ2-6; TRBD1, the table's D call, lacks a check against the DNA. TRBV21-1 is described as a pseudogene. The CDR3 sequence is 16 residues long. CDR3 protein: CDLPGTGYSGANVLTF. For the CDR3, the DNA is TGTGACCTCCCCGGGACAGGCTACTCTGGGGCCAACGTCCTGACTTTC.

The V call is TRBV2, the J call TRBJ2-7, with a weak D call TRBD1 (6 bases). This CDR3 comprises 13 residues. Germline assignment: CDR1 SNHLY and CDR2 FYNNEI. The CDR3: CASSATLPGHVLV. DNA for the CDR3: TGTGCCAGCAGTGCAACCTTGCCGGGACATGTGTTGGTC.

J is TRBJ2-7 and V is TRBV5-1; D unclear. The CDR3 covers 14 residues. Germline CDR1 SGHRS, CDR2 YFSETQ. V was cut by 0 bases and J by 4 bases, with 11 bases left in between. The CDR3 sequence is CASSLGSSLYEQYF. Here the CDR3 DNA reads TGCGCCAGCAGCTTGGGTTCTAGTCTTTACGAGCAGTACTTC.

This rearrangement joins TRBV6-2 or TRBV6-3 to TRBJ1-6; 8 bases are a match to TRBD1. The CDR3 has 15 amino acids. Unmatched junction bases numbered 9, after V lost 5 bases and J lost 9 bases. CDR1 is MNHEY and CDR2 is SVGEGT in the germline V gene. CDR3 coding DNA: TGTGCCAGCAGTCCAGGACAGGGAATAGGTTCACCCCTCCACTTT. It yields the protein CASSPGQGIGSPLHF.

The rearrangement joins TRBV4-1 to TRBJ2-7; tentative D call: TRBD2 (5 bases). V lost 0 bases to trimming and J lost 0 bases, with 12 bases between them. Germline V CDR1 and CDR2: MGHRA, YSYEKL. This CDR3 has 16 residues. The CDR3 coding sequence is TGCGCCAGCAGCCAAGATTCTCGGGGAAGCTCCTACGAGCAGTACTTC. This translates into CASSQDSRGSSYEQYF.

The chain recombines TRBV5-1 with TRBJ2-2; perhaps TRBD2 as D (5 bases). CDR3 length: 13 residues. Trimming took 5 bases from V and 1 from J, leaving 6 bases between them. Germline V gene sequence: CDR1 SGHRS, CDR2 YFSETQ. CDR3 amino acids: CASRGENTGELFF. The CDR3 DNA follows: TGCGCCAGCAGGGGAGAGAACACCGGGGAGCTGTTTTTT. The variable domain in full, completed from reference TRBV5-1 and TRBJ2-2, reads KAGVTQTPRYLIKTRGQQVTLSCSPISGHRSVSWYQQTPGQGLQFLFEYFSETQRNKGNFPGRFSGRQFSNSRSEMNVSTLELGDSALYLCASRGENTGELFFGEGSRLTVL.

This sequence joins TRBV18 and TRBJ2-3; TRBD2 matches at 10 bases. J was trimmed by 6 bases and V by 0 bases; bases with no gene match: 3. The CDR3 runs 15 residues. CDR1 KGHSH and CDR2 LQKENI come from the germline V gene. The CDR3 DNA reads TGTGCCAGCTCACCACCTCCTAGCGGGGGTGATACGCAGTATTTT. Its protein is CASSPPPSGGDTQYF.

The rearrangement joins TRBV18 to TRBJ2-7, with TRBD1 matching over 7 bases. J was trimmed by 2 bases and V by 4 bases; bases with no gene match: 8. The germline gives CDR1 KGHSH, CDR2 LQKENI. This CDR3 has 15 residues. CDR3 in DNA: TGTGCCAGCTCACACTCCGGGACAGTGGCCTACGAGCAGTACTTC. Translation: CASSHSGTVAYEQYF.

This rearrangement joins TRBV18 to TRBJ1-1; 7 bases fit TRBD1. This CDR3 is 15 amino acids long. The germline V gene has CDR1 KGHSH and CDR2 LQKENI. V lost 4 bases and J lost 2; bases outside the gene matches: 7. CDR3 nucleotides: TGTGCCAGCTCACTGGGACAGCAAATAAACACTGAAGCTTTCTTT. This codes for CASSLGQQINTEAFF.